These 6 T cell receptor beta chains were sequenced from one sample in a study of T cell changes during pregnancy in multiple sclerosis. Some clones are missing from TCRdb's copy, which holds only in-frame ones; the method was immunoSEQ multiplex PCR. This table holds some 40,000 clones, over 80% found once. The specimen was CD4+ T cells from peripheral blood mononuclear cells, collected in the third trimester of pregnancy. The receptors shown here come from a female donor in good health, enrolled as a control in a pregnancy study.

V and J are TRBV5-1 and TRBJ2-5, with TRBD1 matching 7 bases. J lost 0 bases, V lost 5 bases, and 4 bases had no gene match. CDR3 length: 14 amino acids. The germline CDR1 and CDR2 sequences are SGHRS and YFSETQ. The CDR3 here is CASRRDSYQETQYF. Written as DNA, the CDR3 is TGCGCCAGCAGAAGGGACAGTTACCAAGAGACCCAGTACTTC.

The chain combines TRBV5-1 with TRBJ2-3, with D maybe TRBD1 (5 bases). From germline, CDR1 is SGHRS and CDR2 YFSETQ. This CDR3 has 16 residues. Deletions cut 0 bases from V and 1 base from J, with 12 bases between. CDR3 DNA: TGCGCCAGCAGCTTGGCTAGGGGCATCGGCACAGATACGCAGTATTTT. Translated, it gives CASSLARGIGTDTQYF.

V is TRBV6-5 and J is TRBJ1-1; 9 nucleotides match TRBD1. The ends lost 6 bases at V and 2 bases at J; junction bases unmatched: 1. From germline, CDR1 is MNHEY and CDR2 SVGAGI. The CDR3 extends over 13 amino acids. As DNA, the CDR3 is TGTGCCAGCAGGGACAGGGGAAACACTGAAGCTTTCTTT. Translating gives CASRDRGNTEAFF.

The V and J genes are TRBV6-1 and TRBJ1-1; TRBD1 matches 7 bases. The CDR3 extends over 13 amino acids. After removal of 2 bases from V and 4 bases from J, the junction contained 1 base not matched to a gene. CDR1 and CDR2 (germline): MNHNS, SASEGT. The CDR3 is CASSENRGTEAFF. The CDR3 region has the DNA TGTGCCAGCAGTGAAAACAGGGGCACTGAAGCTTTCTTT.

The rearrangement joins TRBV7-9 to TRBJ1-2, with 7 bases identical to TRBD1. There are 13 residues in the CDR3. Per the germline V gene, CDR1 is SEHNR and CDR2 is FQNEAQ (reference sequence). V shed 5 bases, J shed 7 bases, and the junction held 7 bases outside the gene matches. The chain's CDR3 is CASSTRQGFGYTF. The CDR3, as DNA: TGTGCCAGCAGCACTCGACAGGGTTTTGGCTACACCTTC.

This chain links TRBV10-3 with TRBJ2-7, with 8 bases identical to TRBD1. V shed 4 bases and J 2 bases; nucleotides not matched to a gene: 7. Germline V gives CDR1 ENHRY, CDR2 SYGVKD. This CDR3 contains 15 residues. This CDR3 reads CAISGKDRVPYEQYF. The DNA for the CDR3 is TGTGCCATCAGTGGGAAGGACAGGGTCCCCTACGAGCAGTACTTC.